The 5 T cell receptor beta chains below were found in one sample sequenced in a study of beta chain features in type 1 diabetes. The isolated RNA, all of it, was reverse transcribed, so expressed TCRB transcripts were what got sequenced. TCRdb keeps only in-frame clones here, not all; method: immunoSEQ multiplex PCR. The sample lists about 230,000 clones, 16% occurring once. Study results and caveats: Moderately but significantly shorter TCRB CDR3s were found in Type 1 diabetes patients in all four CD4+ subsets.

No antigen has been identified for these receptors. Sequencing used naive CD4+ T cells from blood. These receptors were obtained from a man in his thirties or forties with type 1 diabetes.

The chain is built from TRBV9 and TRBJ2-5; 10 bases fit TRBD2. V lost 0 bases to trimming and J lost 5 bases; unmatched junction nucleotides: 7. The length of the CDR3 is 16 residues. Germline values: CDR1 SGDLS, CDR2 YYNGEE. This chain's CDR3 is CASSVDPAGGTETQYF. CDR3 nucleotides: TGTGCCAGCAGCGTAGATCCAGCGGGAGGGACGGAGACCCAGTACTTC.

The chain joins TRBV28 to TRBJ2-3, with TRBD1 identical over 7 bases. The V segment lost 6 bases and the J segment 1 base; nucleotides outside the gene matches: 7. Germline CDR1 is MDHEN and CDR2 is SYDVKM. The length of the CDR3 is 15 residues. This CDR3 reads CASRAEGAGTDTQYF. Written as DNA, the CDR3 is TGTGCCAGCAGGGCTGAGGGGGCCGGCACAGATACGCAGTATTTT.

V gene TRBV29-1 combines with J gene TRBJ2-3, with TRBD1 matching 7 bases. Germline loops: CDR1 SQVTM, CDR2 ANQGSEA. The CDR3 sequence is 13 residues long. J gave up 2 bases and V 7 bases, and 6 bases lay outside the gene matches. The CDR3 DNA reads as TGCAGCGGGGGGACAGACACCACAGATACGCAGTATTTT. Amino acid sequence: CSGGTDTTDTQYF.

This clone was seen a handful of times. CDR3 DNA sequence: TGCGCCAGCAGCTTGGATCCAGCGTCGGAGACCCAGTACTTC. Encoded protein: CASSLDPASETQYF. The J gene is TRBJ2-5, the V gene TRBV5-1, with D unresolved. The CDR3 is 14 amino acids. Germline loops: CDR1 SGHRS, CDR2 YFSETQ. Trimming took 0 bases from V and 5 from J, leaving 11 bases between them.

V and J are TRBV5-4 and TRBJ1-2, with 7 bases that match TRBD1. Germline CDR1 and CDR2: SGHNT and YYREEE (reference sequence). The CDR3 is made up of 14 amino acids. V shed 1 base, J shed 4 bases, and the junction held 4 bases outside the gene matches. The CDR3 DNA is TGTGCCAGCAGCTTGAGTACAGGGGCCTATGGCTACACCTTC. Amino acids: CASSLSTGAYGYTF.